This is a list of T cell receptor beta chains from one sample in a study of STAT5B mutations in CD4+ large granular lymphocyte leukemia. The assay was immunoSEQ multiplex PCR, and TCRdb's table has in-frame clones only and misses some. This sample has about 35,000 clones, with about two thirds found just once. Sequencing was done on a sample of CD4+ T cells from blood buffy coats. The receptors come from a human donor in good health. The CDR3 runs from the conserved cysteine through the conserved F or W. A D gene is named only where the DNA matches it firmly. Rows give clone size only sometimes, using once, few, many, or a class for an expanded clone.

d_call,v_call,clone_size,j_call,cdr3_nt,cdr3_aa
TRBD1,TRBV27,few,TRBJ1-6,TGTGCCAGCCTTCACCGACAGGGGAGTAATTCACCCCTCCACTTT,CASLHRQGSNSPLHF
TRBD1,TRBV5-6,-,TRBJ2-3,TGTGCCAGCAGCCCCCCGGCAGGGGGCGAAGAGTATTTT,CASSPPAGGEEYF
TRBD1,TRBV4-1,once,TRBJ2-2,TGCGCCAGCAGCCAAGATATCCAGGGGGCAACCGGGGAGCTGTTTTTT,CASSQDIQGATGELFF
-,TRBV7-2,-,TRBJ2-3,TGTGCCAGCAGCGCGACAATGGCAGATACGCAGTATTTT,CASSATMADTQYF
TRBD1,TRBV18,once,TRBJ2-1,TGTGCCAGCTCAACCGACAGGGCGGGCTACAATGAGCAGTTCTTC,CASSTDRAGYNEQFF
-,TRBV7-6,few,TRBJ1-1,TGTGCCAGCAGCCAACAAGCTATAGACGCTGAAGCTTTCTTT,CASSQQAIDAEAFF
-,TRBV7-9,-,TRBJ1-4,TGTGCCAGCAGCTCCGGGTTGGCTAATGAAAAACTGTTTTTT,CASSSGLANEKLFF
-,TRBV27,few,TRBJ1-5,TGTGCCAGCAGTTTATCGGACAGCCTCAATCAGCCCCAGCATTTT,CASSLSDSLNQPQHF
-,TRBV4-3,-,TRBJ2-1,TGCGCCAGCAGCCAAGTGGGGGGCTCCTACAATGAGCAGTTCTTC,CASSQVGGSYNEQFF
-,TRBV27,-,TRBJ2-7,TGTGCCAGCAGTTCCAACTACGAGCAGTACTTC,CASSSNYEQYF
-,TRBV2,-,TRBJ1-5,TGTGCCAGCAGGCAGTCGGCAGCCTCAAACAATCAGCCCCAGCATTTT,CASRQSAASNNQPQHF
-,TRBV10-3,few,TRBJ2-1,TGTGCCATCAGTGAGAAGGGCCCGGGGCGCAGCTCCTACAATGAGCAGTTCTTC,CAISEKGPGRSSYNEQFF
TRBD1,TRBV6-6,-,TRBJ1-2,TGTGCCAGCAGTTACCCCGGACAGGGCGGCTATGGCTACACCTTC,CASSYPGQGGYGYTF
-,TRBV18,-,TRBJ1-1,TGTGCCAGCTCACTCCAAACAGAGAACACTGAAGCTTTCTTT,CASSLQTENTEAFF
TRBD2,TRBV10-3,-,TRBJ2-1,TGTGCCATATCCCGGGGACTAGCGGGGGGAACCTACAATGAGCAGTTCTTC,CAISRGLAGGTYNEQFF
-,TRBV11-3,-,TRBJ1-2,TGTGCCAGCAGCTTCCCAGGGAGGGATATGGGCGGCTACACCTTC,CASSFPGRDMGGYTF
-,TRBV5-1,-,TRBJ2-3,TGCGCCAGCAGCGTGAGCACAGATACGCAGTATTTT,CASSVSTDTQYF
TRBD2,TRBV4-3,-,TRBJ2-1,TGCGCCAGCAGCCCTGGCGGGGGGGGCGACAATGAGCAGTTCTTC,CASSPGGGGDNEQFF
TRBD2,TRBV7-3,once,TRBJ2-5,TGTGCCAGCAGCTTAATGGGCGGGGGGCAAGAGACCCAGTACTTC,CASSLMGGGQETQYF
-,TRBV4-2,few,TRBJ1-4,TGTGCCAGCAGCCAAGATCGCGTACTGTTTTTT,CASSQDRVLFF